Listed here are 10 T cell receptor beta chains from one sample, sequenced in a study of shared clonotypes between healthy human individuals. Method: immunoSEQ multiplex PCR; TCRdb's copy keeps in-frame clones and lacks some. There are some 450,000 clones in the sample; approximately 80% occur only once, and more than 10% lies in the top ten. Sequencing input: PBMCs. The source of these receptors is a middle-aged woman in good health. Some clones in this sample may be carry-over from other donors' samples.

The chain links TRBV19 to TRBJ2-7; no clear D. This CDR3 is built from 13 residues. Per the germline V gene, CDR1 is LNHDA and CDR2 is SQIVND (reference sequence). Trimming took off 1 base at V and 7 bases at J, with 11 bases between the two ends. CDR3 sequence (DNA): TGTGCCAGTAGTATAGTACTGGACGGAGAGCAGTACTTC. This encodes CASSIVLDGEQYF.

The rearrangement joins TRBV19 to TRBJ2-5, with 7 bases lining up with TRBD1. The J segment lost 2 bases and the V segment lost 7 bases, leaving 7 bases of the junction unmatched. CDR3 length: 14 residues. Looked up from germline, CDR1 is LNHDA and CDR2 is SQIVND (reference sequence). CDR3 nucleotide sequence: TGTGCCAGTACTGCAGGGGGTGGACAAGAGACCCAGTACTTC. It encodes CASTAGGGQETQYF.

The chain joins TRBV25-1 to TRBJ2-7; maybe TRBD2 (6 bases). V was shortened by 2 bases and J by 1 base, with 21 bases between the two germline ends. CDR1 is MGHDK, CDR2 SYGVNS, per germline. This CDR3 is 18 amino acids long. The CDR3 coding sequence is TGTGCCAGCAGTGAAGGAGCGGGCCAGGGAGGCTGGTCCTACGAGCAGTACTTC. It specifies CASSEGAGQGGWSYEQYF.

Of note for this clone: The likely explanation is a read error, given a far larger clone one base away. The chain carries TRBV7-9 and TRBJ1-5; D remains unclear. This CDR3 spans 13 amino acids. CDR1 is SEHNR and CDR2 is FQNEAQ in the germline V gene (reference sequence). CDR3: CACSSGSNQPQHF. The CDR3, as DNA: TGTGCCTGCAGCTCAGGCAGCAATCAGCCCCAGCATTTT.

Details on this clone: A much larger clone differs by one base, so this may be a read error. The chain couples TRBV7-3 to TRBJ2-1; 8 nucleotides line up with TRBD1. J lost 2 bases, V lost 5 bases, and 5 bases had no gene match. The CDR3 runs to 15 residues. Germline V gene lookup returns CDR1 SGHTA and CDR2 FQGTGA. Here the CDR3 reads CASSPPGQAYNEQFF. CDR3 DNA: TGTGCCAGCAGCCCCCCGGGACAGGCCTACAATGAGCAGTTCTTC.

This chain joins TRBV28 and TRBJ2-7, with TRBD2 matching over 7 bases. V dropped 5 bases and J dropped 2; count of bases not matched to a gene: 12. This CDR3 has 16 residues. The germline CDR1 and CDR2 sequences are MDHEN and SYDVKM. CDR3 region: CASSPQPGLPPYEQYF. CDR3 DNA sequence: TGTGCCAGCAGTCCGCAACCGGGACTACCGCCCTACGAGCAGTACTTC.

On this clone: The same CDR3 arises from other DNA sequences in this sample as well. The chain joins TRBV4-2 to TRBJ2-7, with TRBD2 matching 10 bases. The germline gives CDR1 LGHNA, CDR2 YNFKEQ. This CDR3 is built from 16 residues. Unmatched junction bases numbered 5, after V lost 3 bases and J lost 0 bases. The CDR3 loop reads CASSQEAGGPSYEQYF. DNA of the CDR3: TGTGCCAGCAGCCAGGAAGCGGGAGGGCCCTCCTACGAGCAGTACTTC.

The CDR3 DNA reads TGTGCCAGCAGTGGGGACGAATTCTATGGCTACACCTTC. Amino acids: CASSGDEFYGYTF. The rearrangement links TRBV2 to TRBJ1-2, with TRBD1 as a possible D gene (5 bases). This CDR3 spans 13 amino acids. V lost 4 bases and J lost 4, with 10 bases in between. Germline V gene data show CDR1 as SNHLY and CDR2 as FYNNEI.

The rearrangement links TRBV5-8 to TRBJ1-2; 8 bases are shared with TRBD1. V gave up 2 bases and J gave up 4 bases; unmatched junction bases: 7. Germline-derived CDR1 and CDR2 are SGHTS and YDEGEE. The CDR3 runs 15 residues. CDR3 DNA sequence: TGTGCCAGCAGCTTAGTCGGGACAGGCTCCTATGGCTACACCTTC. Its translation: CASSLVGTGSYGYTF.

This clone has a count of ten or more. The chain combines TRBV14 with TRBJ2-1; D unresolved. Germline V gives CDR1 SGHDN, CDR2 FVKESK. CDR3 length equals 14 residues. Trimming cost V 1 base and J 4 bases, with 8 bases left between them. DNA for the CDR3: TGTGCCAGCAGCCAAGCGTCTACGTACAATGAGCAGTTCTTC. It codes for CASSQASTYNEQFF.